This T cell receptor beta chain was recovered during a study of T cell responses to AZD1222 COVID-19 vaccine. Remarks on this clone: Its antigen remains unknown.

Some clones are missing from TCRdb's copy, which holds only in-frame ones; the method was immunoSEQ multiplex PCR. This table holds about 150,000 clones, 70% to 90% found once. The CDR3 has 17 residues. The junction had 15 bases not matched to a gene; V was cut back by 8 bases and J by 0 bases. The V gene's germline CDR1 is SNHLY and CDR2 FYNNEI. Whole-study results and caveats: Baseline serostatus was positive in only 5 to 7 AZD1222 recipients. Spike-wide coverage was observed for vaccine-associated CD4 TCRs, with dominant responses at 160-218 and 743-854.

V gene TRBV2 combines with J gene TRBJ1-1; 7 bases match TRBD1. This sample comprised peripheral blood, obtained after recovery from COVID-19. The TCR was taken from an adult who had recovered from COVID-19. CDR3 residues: CASRHGRQGGLNTEAFF. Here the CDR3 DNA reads TGTGCCAGCCGCCACGGGAGACAGGGCGGATTGAACACTGAAGCTTTCTTT.